Listed below are T cell receptor beta chains from one sample, sequenced in a study of preoperative IRX-2 immunotherapy in early breast cancer. Measured with immunoSEQ multiplex PCR; TCRdb has only the in-frame clones, and not every one. The sample yields about 3,000 clones, 76% seen once. Source: tumor tissue, taken after IRX-2 immunotherapy. The receptors come from a human donor with breast cancer. Both conserved end residues are part of each CDR3. Each record gives: J gene, clone size, V gene, D gene, CDR3 protein, CDR3 DNA. The D gene is left open where the match is weak. Only part of the rows carry a size: once, few, many, or a class if the clone is expanded.

>TRBJ1-5|-|TRBV4-1|-
CASSLAFGQSSNQPQHF
TGCGCCAGCAGCCTAGCCTTCGGGCAGTCCAGTAATCAGCCCCAGCATTTT
>TRBJ1-5|-|TRBV6-8|-
CASLDTGNQGVNQPQHF
TGTGCCAGCCTCGATACAGGGAACCAGGGAGTGAATCAGCCCCAGCATTTT
>TRBJ1-1|-|TRBV29-1|TRBD1
CSVAQGQGGTEAFF
TGCAGCGTGGCTCAGGGGCAGGGGGGCACTGAAGCTTTCTTT
>TRBJ1-5|-|TRBV7-6|-
CASSLYGRQRGSSNQPQHF
TGTGCTAGCAGCTTATATGGTCGGCAGAGGGGGTCGAGCAATCAGCCCCAGCATTTT
>TRBJ2-2|-|TRBV6-8|-
CASSNRRAGELFF
TGTGCCAGCAGCAACAGGCGAGCGGGGGAGCTGTTTTTT
>TRBJ1-6|-|TRBV1|-
CASSPFLSSPLHF
TGCGCCAGCAGCCCTTTTCTATCATCACCCCTCCACTTT
>TRBJ2-7|-|TRBV6-8|TRBD2
CASISGLAGVYEQYF
TGTGCCAGCATTTCGGGACTAGCGGGAGTTTACGAGCAGTACTTC
>TRBJ2-4|-|TRBV23-1|TRBD2
CASSILGGNIQYF
TGCGCCAGCAGCATTCTGGGAGGGAACATTCAGTACTTC
>TRBJ2-7|-|TRBV30|-
CAWSVRTAGRGEQYF
TGTGCCTGGAGTGTACGTACGGCCGGTCGGGGGGAGCAGTACTTC
>TRBJ1-1|-|TRBV25-1|-
CASSRAGATTEAFF
TGTGCCAGCAGTCGGGCAGGAGCGACCACTGAAGCTTTCTTT
>TRBJ2-1|-|TRBV18|-
CASSPTASYNEQFF
TGTGCCAGCTCACCCACGGCCTCCTACAATGAGCAGTTCTTC
>TRBJ1-5|few|TRBV28|-
CASSLHGSGQPQHF
TGTGCCAGCAGTTTACATGGGAGCGGTCAGCCCCAGCATTTT
>TRBJ2-2|-|TRBV19|-
CASSIGPLGTGELFF
TGTGCCAGTAGTATCGGACCTCTAGGGACCGGGGAGCTGTTTTTT
>TRBJ2-4|-|TRBV25-1|-
CASSFPPQGPKNIQYF
TGTGCCAGCAGTTTCCCCCCTCAGGGTCCCAAAAACATTCAGTACTTC
>TRBJ1-1|-|TRBV6-8|-
CASSYSRISTEAFF
TGTGCCAGCAGTTACTCTCGTATCTCCACTGAAGCTTTCTTT
>TRBJ2-5|-|TRBV28|TRBD1
CASSFLRGLGETQYF
TGTGCCAGCAGTTTTTTAAGGGGGCTAGGGGAGACCCAGTACTTC
>TRBJ1-5|-|TRBV6-8|-
CASSYLSNQPQHF
TGTGCCAGCAGTTACCTGAGCAATCAGCCCCAGCATTTT
>TRBJ1-4|-|TRBV5-3|-
CARSLVGFLRDEKLFF
TGTGCCAGAAGCTTGGTGGGGTTTCTTAGGGATGAAAAACTGTTTTTT
>TRBJ1-1|-|TRBV19|-
CASRLQGGNTEAFF
TGTGCCAGTAGATTACAGGGCGGGAACACTGAAGCTTTCTTT
>TRBJ2-1|once|TRBV28|-
CASSFLPTSNEQFF
TGTGCCAGCAGTTTCCTCCCTACTAGCAATGAGCAGTTCTTC
>TRBJ1-5|once|TRBV19|TRBD1
CASSMWTGFNQPQHF
TGTGCCAGTAGTATGTGGACAGGGTTTAATCAGCCCCAGCATTTT
>TRBJ1-2|once|TRBV6-8|-
CASSYPGAGYTF
TGTGCCAGCAGTTATCCAGGGGCCGGCTACACCTTC
>TRBJ1-1|-|TRBV19|TRBD1
CASMRNRGTEAFF
TGTGCCAGTATGAGGAACAGGGGCACTGAAGCTTTCTTT
>TRBJ2-7|-|TRBV5-1|TRBD1
CASSLAQGAYEQYF
TGCGCCAGCAGCTTGGCACAGGGGGCCTACGAGCAGTACTTC
>TRBJ2-7|-|TRBV11-3|-
CASSLDQGAYEQYF
TGTGCCAGCAGCTTAGATCAGGGAGCCTACGAGCAGTACTTC
>TRBJ1-1|-|TRBV28|-
CASSSGQVTEAFF
TGTGCCAGCAGTTCGGGGCAAGTCACTGAAGCTTTCTTT
>TRBJ2-7|few|TRBV11-3|TRBD2
CASSLVGGLAGSLGFYEQYF
TGTGCCAGCAGCTTAGTGGGAGGTCTAGCGGGGAGTTTAGGATTCTACGAGCAGTACTTC
>TRBJ1-4|-|TRBV28|-
CASSLSARGPGEKLFF
TGTGCCAGCAGTTTATCCGCCAGGGGTCCGGGTGAAAAACTGTTTTTT
>TRBJ2-3|-|TRBV23-1|-
CASSQDGRLSWDTQYF
TGCGCCAGCAGCCAAGATGGGAGACTGTCATGGGATACGCAGTATTTT
>TRBJ1-3|-|TRBV11-3|-
CASSTQVRGKSGNTIYF
TGTGCCAGCAGCACTCAAGTGAGGGGGAAATCTGGAAACACCATATATTTT
>TRBJ2-2|-|TRBV30|-
CALEGPGLTGELFF
TGTGCCCTCGAAGGACCAGGTTTAACCGGGGAGCTGTTTTTT
>TRBJ2-5|-|TRBV10-2|TRBD2
CASRGLAGERETQYF
TGCGCCAGCAGAGGTCTAGCGGGAGAGAGAGAGACCCAGTACTTC
>TRBJ1-1|-|TRBV11-3|-
CASSSRWGSTEAFF
TGTGCCAGCAGCTCCCGTTGGGGGAGCACTGAAGCTTTCTTT
>TRBJ2-4|-|TRBV28|-
CASSLYAGARGYAIQYF
TGTGCCAGCAGTTTATACGCAGGGGCAAGAGGGTATGCCATTCAGTACTTC
>TRBJ2-7|once|TRBV19|-
CASSPRTSGQQYF
TGTGCCAGTAGCCCCCGGACATCAGGCCAGCAGTACTTC
>TRBJ2-7|-|TRBV19|-
CASRGGGGSSYEQYF
TGTGCCAGTAGAGGGGGAGGCGGTAGCTCCTACGAGCAGTACTTC
>TRBJ2-7|-|TRBV6-4|TRBD2
CASSTKREVSYEQYF
TGTGCCAGCAGTACGAAGCGGGAGGTTTCCTACGAGCAGTACTTC
>TRBJ1-1|-|TRBV30|-
CAFRRDRGTEAFF
TGTGCGTTCCGACGCGATAGGGGCACTGAAGCTTTCTTT
>TRBJ2-1|few|TRBV11-3|-
CASSSRGRYNEQFF
TGTGCCAGCAGCTCCAGAGGGCGGTACAATGAGCAGTTCTTC
>TRBJ2-7|-|TRBV9|TRBD1
CASNTGTGSSYEQYF
TGTGCCAGCAATACCGGGACAGGGTCCTCCTACGAGCAGTACTTC
>TRBJ1-1|few|TRBV6-8|-
CASSGSFRGNTEAFF
TGTGCCAGCAGTGGGTCCTTCAGGGGAAACACTGAAGCTTTCTTT
>TRBJ2-5|-|TRBV11-3|-
CASSLAPRDPRGQETQYF
TGTGCCAGCAGCTTGGCTCCCCGGGACCCCCGAGGTCAAGAGACCCAGTACTTC
>TRBJ2-2|-|TRBV28|-
CASSPGTANTGELFF
TGTGCCAGCAGTCCCGGGACTGCCAACACCGGGGAGCTGTTTTTT
>TRBJ1-2|-|TRBV7-7|-
CASSFLGPNYGYTF
TGTGCCAGCAGCTTTTTGGGACCTAACTATGGCTACACCTTC
>TRBJ1-5|once|TRBV28|-
CASNRRYSNQPQHF
TGTGCCAGCAATAGGAGATATAGCAATCAGCCCCAGCATTTT
>TRBJ1-1|-|TRBV19|TRBD1
CASSSRLGQETEAFF
TGTGCCAGTAGTTCCCGATTGGGACAGGAAACTGAAGCTTTCTTT